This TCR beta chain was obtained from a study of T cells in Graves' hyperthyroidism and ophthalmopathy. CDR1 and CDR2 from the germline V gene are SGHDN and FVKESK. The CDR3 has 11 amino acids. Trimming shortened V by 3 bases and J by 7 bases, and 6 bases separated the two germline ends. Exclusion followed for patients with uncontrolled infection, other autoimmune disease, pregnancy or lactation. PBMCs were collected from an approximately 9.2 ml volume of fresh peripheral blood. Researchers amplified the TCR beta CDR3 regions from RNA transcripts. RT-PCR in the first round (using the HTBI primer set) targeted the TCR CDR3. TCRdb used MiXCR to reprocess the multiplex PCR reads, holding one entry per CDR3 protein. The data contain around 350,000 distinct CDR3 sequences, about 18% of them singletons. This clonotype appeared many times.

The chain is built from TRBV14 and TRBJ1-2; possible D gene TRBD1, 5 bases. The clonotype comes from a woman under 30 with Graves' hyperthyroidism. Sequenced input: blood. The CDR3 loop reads CASSHGGGYTF. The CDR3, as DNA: TGTGCCAGCAGCCACGGGGGTGGCTACACCTTC.